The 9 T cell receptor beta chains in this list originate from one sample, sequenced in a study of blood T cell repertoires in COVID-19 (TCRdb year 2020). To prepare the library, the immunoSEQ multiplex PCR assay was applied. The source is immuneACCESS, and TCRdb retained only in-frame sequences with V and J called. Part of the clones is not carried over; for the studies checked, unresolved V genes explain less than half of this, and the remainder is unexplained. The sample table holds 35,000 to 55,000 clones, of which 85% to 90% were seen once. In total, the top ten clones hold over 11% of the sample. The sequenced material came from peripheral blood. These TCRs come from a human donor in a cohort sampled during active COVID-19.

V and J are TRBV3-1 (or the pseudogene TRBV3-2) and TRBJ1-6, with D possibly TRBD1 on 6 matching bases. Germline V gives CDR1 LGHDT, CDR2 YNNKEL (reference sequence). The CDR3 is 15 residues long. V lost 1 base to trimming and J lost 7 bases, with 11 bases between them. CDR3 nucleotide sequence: TGTGCCAGCAGCCAAGGCGGGCAGGGGAATTCACCCCTCCACTTT. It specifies CASSQGGQGNSPLHF.

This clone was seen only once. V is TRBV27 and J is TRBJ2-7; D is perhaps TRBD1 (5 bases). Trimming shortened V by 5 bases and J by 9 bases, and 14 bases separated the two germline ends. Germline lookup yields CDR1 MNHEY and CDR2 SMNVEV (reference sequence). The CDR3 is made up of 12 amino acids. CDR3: CASSPTAQRQYF. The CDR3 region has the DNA TGTGCCAGCAGTCCGACAGCCCAGAGGCAGTACTTC.

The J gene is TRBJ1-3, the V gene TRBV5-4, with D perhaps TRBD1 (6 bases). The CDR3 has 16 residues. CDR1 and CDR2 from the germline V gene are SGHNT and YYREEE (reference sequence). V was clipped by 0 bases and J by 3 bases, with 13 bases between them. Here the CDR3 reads CASSLDLGAGGNTIYF. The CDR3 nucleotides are TGTGCCAGCAGCTTGGATCTGGGGGCTGGTGGAAACACCATATATTTT.

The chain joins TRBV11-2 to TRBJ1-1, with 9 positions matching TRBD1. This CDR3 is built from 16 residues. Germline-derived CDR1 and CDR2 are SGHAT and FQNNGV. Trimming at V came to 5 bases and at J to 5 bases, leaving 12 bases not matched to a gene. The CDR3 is CASSKRKGQGITEAFF. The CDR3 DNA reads TGTGCCAGCAGCAAACGCAAGGGACAGGGTATAACTGAAGCTTTCTTT.

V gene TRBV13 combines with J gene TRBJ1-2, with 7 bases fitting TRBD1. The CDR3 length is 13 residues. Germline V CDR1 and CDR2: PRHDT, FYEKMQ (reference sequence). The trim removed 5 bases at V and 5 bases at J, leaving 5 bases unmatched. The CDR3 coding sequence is TGTGCCAGCAGCAGCAAACAGGGGTATGGCTACACCTTC. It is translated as CASSSKQGYGYTF.

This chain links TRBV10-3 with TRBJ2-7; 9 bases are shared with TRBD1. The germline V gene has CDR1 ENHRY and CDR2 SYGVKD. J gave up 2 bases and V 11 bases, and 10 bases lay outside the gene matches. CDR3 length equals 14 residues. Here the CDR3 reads CALRGTGNPYEQYF. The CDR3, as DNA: TGTGCCCTCCGGGGGACAGGGAACCCCTACGAGCAGTACTTC.

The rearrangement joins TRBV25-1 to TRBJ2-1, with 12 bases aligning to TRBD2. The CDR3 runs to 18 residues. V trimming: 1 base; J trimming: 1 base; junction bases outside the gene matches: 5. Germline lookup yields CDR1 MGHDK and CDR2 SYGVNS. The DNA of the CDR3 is TGTGCCAGCAGTGAATTGACACTAGCGGGGGGATCCTACAATGAGCAGTTCTTC. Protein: CASSELTLAGGSYNEQFF.

The CDR3 here is CASSDGPARKPQHF. The CDR3, as DNA: TGTGCCAGCAGTGATGGGCCGGCCAGGAAGCCCCAGCATTTT. The chain has TRBV2 and TRBJ1-5; D gene unclear. This CDR3 has 14 residues. V was trimmed by 3 bases and J by 8 bases, leaving 14 bases between them. From germline, CDR1 is SNHLY and CDR2 FYNNEI. Using reference TRBV2 and TRBJ1-5 for the parts outside the CDR3, the full variable domain is EPEVTQTPSHQVTQMGQEVILRCVPISNHLYFYWYRQILGQKVEFLVSFYNNEISEKSEIFDDQFSVERPDGSNFTLKIRSTKLEDSAMYFCASSDGPARKPQHFGDGTRLSIL.

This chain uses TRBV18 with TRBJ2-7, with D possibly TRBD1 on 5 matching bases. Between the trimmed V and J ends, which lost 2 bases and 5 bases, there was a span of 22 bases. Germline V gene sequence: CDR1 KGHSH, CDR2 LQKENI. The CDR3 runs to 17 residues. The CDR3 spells CASSPDRGPYSIHEQYF. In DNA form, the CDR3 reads TGTGCCAGCTCACCAGATAGGGGTCCGTATTCCATCCACGAGCAGTACTTC.